One and the same sample provided the 22 T cell receptor beta chains below, sequenced in a study of high-grade serous ovarian cancer treatment subgroups. TCRdb's table, derived via immunoSEQ multiplex PCR, lists solely in-frame clones and lacks some. The table shows 9,100 or so clones, with less than 80% occurring only once. Tumor samples were taken before definitive surgery or chemotherapy. Sequencing was done on a sample of tumor tissue. The receptors here all came from a human donor with high-grade serous ovarian cancer.

The chain has TRBV18 and TRBJ2-7; 7 bases map to TRBD1. This CDR3 spans 13 amino acids. Germline V gene sequence: CDR1 KGHSH, CDR2 LQKENI. The V segment lost 6 bases and the J segment 3 bases; nucleotides outside the gene matches: 5. CDR3 coding DNA: TGTGCCAGCTCCCAAGACAGGGACTACGAGCAGTACTTC. It codes for CASSQDRDYEQYF.

The chain recombines TRBV5-4 with TRBJ1-3, with TRBD1 matching 8 bases. This CDR3 contains 15 residues. Germline CDR1 reads SGHNT; CDR2 reads YYREEE (reference sequence). V was pared by 4 bases and J by 1 base, with 4 bases of the junction left unmatched. The CDR3 bases are TGTGCCAGCAGCCCGGGACAGGAGTCTGGAAACACCATATATTTT. Its translation: CASSPGQESGNTIYF.

This clone has a handful of counts. The chain couples TRBV28 to TRBJ2-7; a weak D match, TRBD1 (6 bases). The CDR3 has 17 amino acids. CDR1 MDHEN and CDR2 SYDVKM come from the germline V gene. V lost 4 bases to trimming and J lost 7 bases, with 26 bases between them. In nucleotides, the CDR3 is TGTGCCAGCAGTTCCCTTTTAGGGGGAACCACCGGTTGGGAGCAGTACTTC. Translated: CASSSLLGGTTGWEQYF.

The chain employs TRBV29-1 and TRBJ1-2, with D uncertain. V lost 7 bases, J lost 3 bases, and 12 bases lay in between. In germline, CDR1 is SQVTM, CDR2 ANQGSEA. The CDR3 is 12 amino acids. In DNA, the CDR3 is TGCAGCGCCTCTTCAGACGACTATGGCTACACCTTC. This sequence encodes CSASSDDYGYTF.

The rearrangement joins TRBV6-1 to TRBJ2-3; unclear D gene. Germline V gene lookup returns CDR1 MNHNS and CDR2 SASEGT. This CDR3 has 13 amino acids. V was clipped by 2 bases and J by 0 bases, with 3 bases between them. In DNA form, the CDR3 reads TGTGCCAGCAGTGAAAAAAGCACAGATACGCAGTATTTT. It specifies CASSEKSTDTQYF.

V is TRBV25-1 and J is TRBJ2-1, with D uncertain. V lost 3 bases, J lost 1 base, and 10 bases lay in between. Looked up from germline, CDR1 is MGHDK and CDR2 is SYGVNS. The CDR3 runs to 15 residues. Here the CDR3 DNA reads TGTGCCAGCAGTGATGGATTTTATTCCTACAATGAGCAGTTCTTC. Protein product: CASSDGFYSYNEQFF.

The sample holds a few counts of this clone. The chain carries TRBV2 and TRBJ2-1; 12 bases match TRBD2. V shed 0 bases, J shed 7 bases, and the junction held 4 bases outside the gene matches. CDR1 is SNHLY, CDR2 FYNNEI, per germline. This CDR3 region has 16 residues. The chain's CDR3 is CASSEALAGGPNEQFF. For the CDR3, the DNA is TGTGCCAGCAGTGAAGCGCTAGCGGGAGGGCCTAATGAGCAGTTCTTC.

J is TRBJ1-5 and V is TRBV6-6; tentatively, D is TRBD1 (6 bases). There are 13 residues in the CDR3. Trimming cost V 6 bases and J 3 bases, with 9 bases left between them. Per germline, CDR1 MNHNY and CDR2 SVGAGI (reference sequence). CDR3 in amino acids: CASRDSYNQPQHF. The CDR3 DNA is TGTGCCAGCAGGGACAGCTACAATCAGCCCCAGCATTTT.

The rearrangement links TRBV28 to TRBJ1-2, with D perhaps matching TRBD1 (5 bases). V lost 6 bases and J 2 bases, leaving 13 bases between the germline ends. In germline, CDR1 is MDHEN, CDR2 SYDVKM. There are 14 residues in the CDR3. CDR3 protein: CASSTGVLNYGYTF. The CDR3 bases are TGTGCCAGCAGCACGGGGGTACTGAACTATGGCTACACCTTC.

This clone was counted between two and nine times. The V gene is TRBV6-4, the J gene TRBJ2-3, with 10 bases fitting TRBD1. CDR3 length: 15 amino acids. V lost 3 bases to trimming and J lost 4 bases; unmatched junction nucleotides: 4. Germline V gene data show CDR1 as MRHNA and CDR2 as SNTAGT. The DNA of the CDR3 is TGTGCCAGCAGTGAAGAGACAGGGGGCGCAGATACGCAGTATTTT. Translation gives CASSEETGGADTQYF.

V gene TRBV5-1 combines with J gene TRBJ2-3; D is unresolved. The V end was cut by 0 bases, the J end by 7 bases, with 12 bases between. Germline CDR1 SGHRS, CDR2 YFSETQ. The CDR3 extends over 14 amino acids. The chain's CDR3 is CASSLERVLNTQYF. CDR3 nucleotides: TGCGCCAGCAGCTTGGAGCGAGTCCTCAATACGCAGTATTTT.

This clone is large in the sample. This chain connects TRBV10-2 to TRBJ2-3, with no clear D. Germline-derived CDR1 and CDR2 are WSHSY and SAAADI. This CDR3 spans 16 amino acids. The V gene lost 1 base and the J gene lost 0 bases, with 11 bases spanning the gap. The CDR3 sequence: CASSELSGVSTDTQYF. The CDR3 nucleotides read TGCGCCAGCAGTGAGTTAAGTGGAGTAAGCACAGATACGCAGTATTTT.

J is TRBJ1-2 and V is TRBV5-4, with D possibly TRBD1 on 6 matching bases. In germline, CDR1 is SGHNT, CDR2 YYREEE (reference sequence). The CDR3 consists of 15 residues. Trimming took off 0 bases at V and 7 bases at J, with 16 bases between the two ends. CDR3 loop: CASSLARGASGGYTF. For the CDR3, the DNA is TGTGCCAGCAGCTTGGCGAGGGGGGCTTCGGGTGGCTACACCTTC.

J is TRBJ2-3 and V is TRBV19; D remains unclear. V was cut by 3 bases and J by 4 bases, with 5 bases left in between. CDR1 LNHDA and CDR2 SQIVND come from the germline V gene (reference sequence). This CDR3 is built from 12 residues. As DNA, the CDR3 is TGTGCCAGTAGTATCAGCCCAGATACGCAGTATTTT. Protein sequence: CASSISPDTQYF.

This clone was seen a handful of times. This chain links TRBV4-2 with TRBJ1-2; a weak D match, TRBD1 (5 bases). CDR3 length: 15 residues. Trimming removed 1 base at V and 4 bases at J, with 13 bases between. Germline V gene sequence: CDR1 LGHNA, CDR2 YNFKEQ. CDR3 DNA sequence: TGTGCCAGCAGCCAAGGGGACGAACGTCTCTATGGCTACACCTTC. It translates to CASSQGDERLYGYTF.

The chain employs TRBV9 and TRBJ2-7, with 8 bases aligning to TRBD1. This CDR3 spans 16 amino acids. Trimming took 4 bases from V and 3 from J; bases not matched to a gene: 12. Germline V lookup: CDR1 SGDLS, CDR2 YYNGEE. The CDR3 here is CASSPFPGTGFYEQYF. The CDR3, as DNA: TGTGCCAGCAGCCCCTTTCCCGGGACAGGCTTCTACGAGCAGTACTTC.

The chain couples TRBV6-6 to TRBJ1-1, with 8 nucleotides matching TRBD1. V lost 6 bases to trimming and J lost 4 bases; unmatched junction nucleotides: 4. Germline V CDR1 and CDR2: MNHNY, SVGAGI (reference sequence). The CDR3 loop spans 13 amino acids. CDR3 loop: CASSQTGGTEAFF. CDR3 nucleotides: TGTGCCAGCAGCCAAACAGGGGGCACTGAAGCTTTCTTT.

As concerns this clone: Distinct nucleotide sequences in the sample also encode this CDR3. The rearrangement joins TRBV2 to TRBJ1-1; no clear D gene. The CDR3 is 13 residues long. Germline V lookup: CDR1 SNHLY, CDR2 FYNNEI. V was trimmed by 2 bases and J by 1 base, leaving 5 bases between them. The CDR3 region has the DNA TGTGCCAGCAGTGAACTAGAGAACACTGAAGCTTTCTTT. This translates into CASSELENTEAFF.

The gene calls are TRBV6-5 and TRBJ2-1; D remains ambiguous. Trimming removed 0 bases at V and 5 bases at J, with 5 bases between. Per the germline V gene, CDR1 is MNHEY and CDR2 is SVGAGI. CDR3 length: 13 residues. DNA for the CDR3: TGTGCCAGCAGTTACTCTCCTGACAATGAGCAGTTCTTC. Protein: CASSYSPDNEQFF.

This chain links TRBV27 with TRBJ2-7, with D unresolved. This CDR3 is built from 14 residues. Germline lookup yields CDR1 MNHEY and CDR2 SMNVEV (reference sequence). The V gene lost 6 bases and the J gene lost 0 bases, with 12 bases spanning the gap. The chain's CDR3 is CASSVGATSYEQYF. DNA for the CDR3: TGTGCCAGCAGCGTTGGCGCCACCTCCTACGAGCAGTACTTC.

The chain joins TRBV27 to TRBJ1-5; 7 nucleotides agree with TRBD1. With 5 bases clipped from V and 2 bases from J, the junction kept 6 bases outside the gene matches. The CDR3 loop spans 15 amino acids. CDR1 MNHEY and CDR2 SMNVEV come from the germline V gene (reference sequence). The CDR3 loop reads CASSRKDRGNQPQHF. CDR3 bases: TGTGCCAGCAGTAGAAAAGACAGGGGCAATCAGCCCCAGCATTTT.

This clone showed up just a few times. This chain joins TRBV29-1 and TRBJ2-3; no definite D call. Per germline, CDR1 SQVTM and CDR2 ANQGSEA. Between the trimmed V and J ends, which lost 4 bases and 0 bases, there was a span of 8 bases. There are 13 residues in the CDR3. The CDR3 region is CSVGDPSTDTQYF. Written as DNA, the CDR3 is TGCAGCGTTGGGGATCCTAGCACAGATACGCAGTATTTT.